These 13 T cell receptor beta chains came from one sample sequenced in a study of T-cell reconstitution after alpha-beta-depleted transplantation in children. This sample's TCRbeta library carried unique molecular identifier barcodes. TCRdb reprocessed the PCR reads via MiXCR and lists one record per CDR3 protein. The sample records more than 150,000 distinct CDR3 sequences, roughly 14% being singletons. Specimen: PBMCs from the stem cell graft donor, collected from the stem cell graft. These receptors all come from a human donor who donated a stem cell graft to a child with acute lymphoblastic leukemia.

This clonotype has at least ten counts. The V call is TRBV25-1, the J call TRBJ2-3; 9 positions agree with TRBD1. Trimming at V came to 1 base and at J to 7 bases, leaving 3 bases not matched to a gene. The germline gives CDR1 MGHDK, CDR2 SYGVNS. The CDR3 consists of 14 residues. CDR3 region: CASSELDRGNTQYF. The CDR3 region has the DNA TGTGCCAGCAGTGAATTGGACAGGGGCAATACGCAGTATTTT.

There are many counts of this clonotype. The chain employs TRBV5-1 and TRBJ1-1, with 9 bases matching TRBD1. The germline CDR1 and CDR2 sequences are SGHRS and YFSETQ. There are 14 residues in the CDR3. With 4 bases clipped from V and 4 bases from J, the junction kept 5 bases outside the gene matches. CDR3 sequence (DNA): TGCGCCAGCAGCCATGGGACAGGGTCCACTGAAGCTTTCTTT. This sequence encodes CASSHGTGSTEAFF.

This clonotype was counted many times. The chain employs TRBV29-1 and TRBJ2-7, with 8 positions matching TRBD1. Germline-derived CDR1 and CDR2 are SQVTM and ANQGSEA. The CDR3 extends over 14 amino acids. After removal of 1 base from V and 2 bases from J, the junction contained 4 bases not matched to a gene. The CDR3 DNA reads TGCAGCGTTGAAGGACCGACAGGGGCCTACGAGCAGTACTTC. Protein sequence: CSVEGPTGAYEQYF.

This clonotype was seen a few times. The J gene is TRBJ1-4, the V gene TRBV12-3 or TRBV12-4; D gene unclear. The length of the CDR3 is 15 residues. The V gene lost 4 bases and the J gene lost 8 bases, with 17 bases spanning the gap. The CDR3: CASSSGFGREEKLFF. CDR3 bases: TGTGCCAGCAGTTCGGGGTTCGGGCGCGAGGAAAAACTGTTTTTT.

In this sample, this clonotype turned up many times. V gene TRBV7-9 combines with J gene TRBJ2-5, with D unresolved. CDR3 length equals 14 residues. Germline CDR1 is SEHNR and CDR2 is FQNEAQ (reference sequence). The V end was cut by 5 bases, the J end by 0 bases, with 10 bases between. The CDR3 spells CASSQTRDQETQYF. Here the CDR3 DNA reads TGTGCCAGCAGCCAGACTCGGGACCAAGAGACCCAGTACTTC.

This clonotype was seen repeatedly, ten times or more. CDR3: CASTDRGPYGYTF. In DNA form, the CDR3 reads TGTGCCTCCACGGACAGGGGACCCTATGGCTACACCTTC. The rearrangement uses TRBV12-3 or TRBV12-4 and TRBJ1-2; TRBD1 matches 9 bases. Trimming took 11 bases from V and 4 from J; bases not matched to a gene: 8. CDR3 size: 13 residues.

On this clonotype itself: This may come from a read error, since a much larger clone is one base off. CDR3 protein: CASRTDRRDTEAFF. The CDR3 coding sequence is TGTGCCAGCAGGACGGACAGGAGGGACACTGAAGCTTTCTTT. This sequence joins TRBV12-3 or TRBV12-4 and TRBJ1-1, with 7 positions matching TRBD1. The CDR3 extends over 14 amino acids. Losses at the gene ends were 6 bases for V and 3 bases for J; bases not matched to a gene: 7.

This clonotype was found many times. The chain carries TRBV10-1 and TRBJ1-3; D uncertain. Looked up from germline, CDR1 is WNHNN and CDR2 is SYGVQD (reference sequence). The V gene lost 4 bases and the J gene lost 1 base, with 5 bases spanning the gap. This CDR3 region has 13 residues. The CDR3 nucleotides are TGCGCCAGCAGTGGGCCGTCTGGAAACACCATATATTTT. Translation: CASSGPSGNTIYF.

V is TRBV6-5 and J is TRBJ2-7; perhaps D is TRBD1 or TRBD2 (6 bases each). CDR1 and CDR2 from the germline V gene are MNHEY and SVGAGI. The CDR3 is 17 residues long. Trimming shortened V by 2 bases and J by 3 bases, and 20 bases separated the two germline ends. The CDR3 here is CASSYVGHPGVGYEQYF. In DNA form, the CDR3 reads TGTGCCAGCAGTTACGTGGGACATCCGGGAGTCGGCTACGAGCAGTACTTC.

At least ten counts were recorded for this clonotype. The genes are TRBV5-1 and TRBJ2-1; D may be TRBD2 (6 bases). Between the trimmed V and J ends, which lost 1 base and 0 bases, there was a span of 14 bases. Germline V gene sequence: CDR1 SGHRS, CDR2 YFSETQ. The CDR3 is made up of 17 amino acids. This CDR3 is CASSLLQRASSYNEQFF. The CDR3 DNA reads as TGCGCCAGCAGCTTGCTCCAGCGGGCGAGCTCCTACAATGAGCAGTTCTTC.

The chain uses TRBV27 and TRBJ2-1; D possibly corresponds to TRBD2 (6 bases). The ends were cut back, 4 bases at V and 0 bases at J, with 13 bases in the middle. CDR3 length equals 16 residues. Germline CDR1 and CDR2: MNHEY and SMNVEV (reference sequence). The DNA of the CDR3 is TGTGCCAGCAGTTGGGGGGACGGTAGCTCCTACAATGAGCAGTTCTTC. Translation: CASSWGDGSSYNEQFF.

Ten or more counts support this clonotype. The chain joins TRBV20-1 to TRBJ2-1; D remains unclear. Germline loops: CDR1 DFQATT, CDR2 SNEGSKA (reference sequence). Deletions cut 4 bases from V and 1 base from J, with 8 bases between. This CDR3 is built from 13 residues. The CDR3 protein is CSATVTSYNEQFF. As DNA, the CDR3 is TGCAGTGCTACGGTTACTTCCTACAATGAGCAGTTCTTC.

This clonotype was seen repeatedly, ten times or more. The rearrangement uses TRBV20-1 and TRBJ2-2; 7 bases are shared with TRBD1. The CDR3 is 14 amino acids. The trim removed 3 bases at V and 4 bases at J, leaving 5 bases unmatched. Germline V gene lookup returns CDR1 DFQATT and CDR2 SNEGSKA (reference sequence). The CDR3 sequence: CSARHPGGTGELFF. The CDR3 DNA reads as TGCAGTGCTAGGCATCCAGGGGGCACCGGGGAGCTGTTTTTT.